These 20 T cell receptor beta chains share one sample of origin, sequenced in a study of radiation and T cells in renal cell carcinoma. The repertoire was sequenced with immunoSEQ multiplex PCR; TCRdb's copy has only in-frame clones and lacks some. The sample lists around 180,000 clones; around 90% were seen once. Described time point: blood 4 weeks post-SBRT, at nephrectomy. Treatment here: 15 Gy SBRT to primary tumor, nephrectomy 4 weeks later. The material was blood, obtained from a patient whose treatment included radiotherapy and nephrectomy. The receptor source for this set is a woman between 50 and 59 years old with renal cell carcinoma.

V is TRBV9 and J is TRBJ2-3, with D hard to call. The CDR3 has 13 residues. Trimming took 7 bases from V and 3 from J, leaving 12 bases between them. The germline V gene encodes CDR1 SGDLS and CDR2 YYNGEE. As DNA, the CDR3 is TGTGCCAGCTCACCGACTTGGACAGATACGCAGTATTTT. Its protein is CASSPTWTDTQYF.

The V call is TRBV18, the J call TRBJ1-2, with D unresolved. The CDR3 is 12 residues long. Trimming took 5 bases from V and 0 from J, leaving 4 bases between them. Germline-derived CDR1 and CDR2 are KGHSH and LQKENI. The DNA of the CDR3 is TGTGCCAGCTCAAACGCTAACTATGGCTACACCTTC. It is translated as CASSNANYGYTF. The full variable domain, its missing parts supplied by reference TRBV18 and TRBJ1-2, is NAGVMQNPRHLVRRRGQEARLRCSPMKGHSHVYWYRQLPEEGLKFMVYLQKENIIDESGMPKERFSAEFPKEGPSILRIQQVVRGDSAAYFCASSNANYGYTFGSGTRLTVV.

The gene calls are TRBV11-3 and TRBJ2-2; 7 bases are shared with TRBD2. The CDR3 consists of 18 residues. Germline V gene data show CDR1 as SGHNT and CDR2 as YENEEA. J was trimmed by 3 bases and V by 1 base; bases with no gene match: 11. The CDR3 loop reads CASSLGGTQRGHTGELFF. The CDR3 coding sequence is TGTGCCAGCAGCTTAGGCGGTACCCAGCGGGGACACACCGGGGAGCTGTTTTTT.

The chain couples TRBV18 to TRBJ1-6; 7 positions agree with TRBD1. The length of the CDR3 is 15 residues. Germline CDR1 KGHSH, CDR2 LQKENI. V dropped 6 bases and J dropped 11; count of bases not matched to a gene: 13. CDR3 protein: CASSQTGLILAPLHF. DNA for the CDR3: TGTGCCAGCTCCCAGACAGGGTTGATATTAGCACCCCTCCACTTT.

The J gene is TRBJ2-5, the V gene TRBV6-6; TRBD2 aligns across 11 bases. The J segment lost 5 bases and the V segment lost 5 bases, leaving 7 bases of the junction unmatched. The CDR3 is 15 amino acids. Germline assignment: CDR1 MNHNY and CDR2 SVGAGI (reference sequence). The chain's CDR3 is CASSLPTSGAETQYF. DNA of the CDR3: TGTGCCAGCAGTCTCCCGACTAGCGGGGCTGAGACCCAGTACTTC.

The chain uses TRBV6-1 and TRBJ2-1; 7 bases align to TRBD1. The germline gives CDR1 MNHNS, CDR2 SASEGT. This CDR3 region has 11 residues. V was pared by 6 bases and J by 13 bases, with 6 bases of the junction left unmatched. CDR3 DNA: TGTGCCAGCAGCAGACAGGGCCGACAGTTCTTC. Residues: CASSRQGRQFF.

The chain employs TRBV2 and TRBJ1-2; 11 nucleotides line up with TRBD1. Germline assignment: CDR1 SNHLY and CDR2 FYNNEI. V lost 9 bases to trimming and J lost 5 bases; unmatched junction nucleotides: 2. The CDR3 runs to 12 residues. Written as DNA, the CDR3 is TGTGCCAGGGGACAGGGGGAGTATGGCTACACCTTC. It specifies CARGQGEYGYTF.

V gene TRBV18 combines with J gene TRBJ2-6; either TRBD1 or TRBD2 may supply D (6 bases each). Per germline, CDR1 KGHSH and CDR2 LQKENI. This CDR3 region has 17 residues. The V and J ends lost 3 bases and 0 bases respectively, with 12 bases between them. DNA of the CDR3: TGTGCCAGCTCACCGGAGGGGGGCCGCTCTGGGGCCAACGTCCTGACTTTC. Its protein is CASSPEGGRSGANVLTF.

The chain employs TRBV6-4 and TRBJ1-5; no clear D. Trimming cost V 2 bases and J 4 bases, with 15 bases left between them. This CDR3 contains 16 residues. Germline-derived CDR1 and CDR2 are MRHNA and SNTAGT. The CDR3 nucleotides are TGTGCCAGCAGTGACCCTTTCTTGGACGGGAATCAGCCCCAGCATTTT. This codes for CASSDPFLDGNQPQHF.

The chain combines TRBV7-9 with TRBJ2-2; D call uncertain. The CDR3 contains 15 residues. V was cut by 3 bases and J by 3 bases, with 11 bases left in between. Germline-derived CDR1 and CDR2 are SEHNR and FQNEAQ (reference sequence). Here the CDR3 DNA reads TGTGCCAGCAGCTTTATGACCGTTGACACCGGGGAGCTGTTTTTT. This translates into CASSFMTVDTGELFF.

This clone was found a few times. This sequence joins TRBV7-9 and TRBJ1-1, with D uncertain. From germline, CDR1 is SEHNR and CDR2 FQNEAQ (reference sequence). Deletions cut 4 bases from V and 3 bases from J, with 12 bases between. The CDR3 is 14 amino acids. CDR3 sequence (DNA): TGTGCCAGCAGCTCTCTGGGAGCGGACACTGAAGCTTTCTTT. Translated: CASSSLGADTEAFF.

The chain uses TRBV11-2 and TRBJ1-3; 7 bases align to TRBD1. V lost 5 bases and J lost 4; bases outside the gene matches: 8. The CDR3 is made up of 15 amino acids. CDR1 is SGHAT, CDR2 FQNNGV, per germline. The CDR3 is CASSQLRDSGNTIYF. In nucleotides, the CDR3 is TGTGCCAGCAGCCAATTGAGGGACAGCGGAAACACCATATATTTT.

The V and J genes are TRBV9 and TRBJ1-3; possibly TRBD1 for D (6 bases). Germline V lookup: CDR1 SGDLS, CDR2 YYNGEE. Trimming removed 7 bases from V and 2 bases from J, with 10 bases in between. The CDR3 has 13 residues. The CDR3 sequence is CASAGQTGNTIYF. For the CDR3, the DNA is TGTGCCAGCGCAGGACAGACTGGAAACACCATATATTTT.

Here the CDR3 reads CASSYRTGSEAFF. The CDR3 DNA follows: TGTGCCAGCAGTTACCGGACCGGCTCCGAAGCTTTCTTT. V is TRBV6-5 and J is TRBJ1-1; D remains unclear. The length of the CDR3 is 13 residues. With 2 bases removed from V and 8 bases from J, the gap between germline ends came to 12 bases. Per germline, CDR1 MNHEY and CDR2 SVGAGI.

This chain connects TRBV5-4 to TRBJ1-1; TRBD1 matches 8 bases. CDR1 and CDR2 (germline): SGHNT, YYREEE (reference sequence). V lost 0 bases to trimming and J lost 4 bases; unmatched junction nucleotides: 5. The CDR3 contains 15 residues. The chain's CDR3 is CASSLDWTGFTEAFF. In DNA, the CDR3 is TGTGCCAGCAGCTTGGATTGGACAGGGTTCACTGAAGCTTTCTTT.

The V and J genes are TRBV7-2 and TRBJ2-7; perhaps TRBD1 as D (6 bases). The V gene lost 6 bases and the J gene lost 2 bases, with 17 bases spanning the gap. The CDR3 length is 15 residues. Germline values: CDR1 SGHTA, CDR2 FQGNSA. The CDR3 reads CASSYRDKLAYEQYF. The CDR3 DNA reads TGTGCCAGCAGTTACCGGGACAAGTTAGCCTACGAGCAGTACTTC.

The V call is TRBV18, the J call TRBJ2-2; 7 nucleotides match TRBD2. Germline V gives CDR1 KGHSH, CDR2 LQKENI. After removal of 6 bases from V and 6 bases from J, the junction contained 7 bases not matched to a gene. The CDR3 runs 14 residues. The CDR3 sequence: CASSPGGAAGELFF. The CDR3 nucleotides read TGTGCCAGCTCCCCGGGAGGCGCGGCCGGGGAGCTGTTTTTT. The whole variable domain, filled in from reference TRBV18 and TRBJ2-2, reads NAGVMQNPRHLVRRRGQEARLRCSPMKGHSHVYWYRQLPEEGLKFMVYLQKENIIDESGMPKERFSAEFPKEGPSILRIQQVVRGDSAAYFCASSPGGAAGELFFGEGSRLTVL.

The gene calls are TRBV19 and TRBJ1-2, with 12 bases lining up with TRBD1. The V and J ends lost 1 base and 4 bases, in that order; junction bases with no gene match: 4. CDR1 is LNHDA and CDR2 is SQIVND in the germline V gene (reference sequence). This CDR3 is 16 amino acids long. The CDR3 is CASSIGGTGGIYGYTF. CDR3 DNA: TGTGCCAGTAGTATAGGAGGGACAGGGGGCATCTATGGCTACACCTTC.

The sample holds one count of this clone. The V call is TRBV7-9, the J call TRBJ2-5, with D perhaps matching TRBD1 (5 bases). Germline V gene lookup returns CDR1 SEHNR and CDR2 FQNEAQ (reference sequence). V shed 1 base and J shed 5 bases, with 11 bases lying between them. CDR3 length equals 14 residues. The chain's CDR3 is CASSLDLRQETQYF. The DNA for the CDR3 is TGTGCCAGCAGCTTAGACCTCCGACAGGAGACCCAGTACTTC.

The chain uses TRBV7-2 and TRBJ2-7, with 8 bases aligning to TRBD2. CDR1 and CDR2 (germline): SGHTA, FQGNSA. Trimming at V came to 5 bases and at J to 2 bases, leaving 8 bases not matched to a gene. The CDR3 is 15 residues long. This CDR3 reads CASSPPAGGTYEQYF. The CDR3 bases are TGTGCCAGCAGCCCCCCGGCGGGGGGCACCTACGAGCAGTACTTC.